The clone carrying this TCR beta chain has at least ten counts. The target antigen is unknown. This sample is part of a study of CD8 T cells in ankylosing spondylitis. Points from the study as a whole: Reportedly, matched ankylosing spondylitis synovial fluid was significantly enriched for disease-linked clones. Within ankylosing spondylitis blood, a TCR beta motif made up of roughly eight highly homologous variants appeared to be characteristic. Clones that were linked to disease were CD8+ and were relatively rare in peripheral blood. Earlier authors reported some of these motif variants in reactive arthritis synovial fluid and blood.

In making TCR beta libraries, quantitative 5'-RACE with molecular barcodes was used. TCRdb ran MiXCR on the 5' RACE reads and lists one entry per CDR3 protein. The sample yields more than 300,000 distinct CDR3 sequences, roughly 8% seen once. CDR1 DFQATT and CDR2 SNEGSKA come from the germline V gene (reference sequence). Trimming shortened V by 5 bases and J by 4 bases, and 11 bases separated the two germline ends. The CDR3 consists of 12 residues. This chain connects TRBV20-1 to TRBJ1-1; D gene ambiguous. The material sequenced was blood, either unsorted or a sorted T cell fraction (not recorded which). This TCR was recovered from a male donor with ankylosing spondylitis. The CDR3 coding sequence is TGCAGTGCTCCTCATTCCAGCACTGAAGCTTTCTTT. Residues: CSAPHSSTEAFF.